The 2 T cell receptor beta chains below come from one sample, sequenced in a study of cytomegalovirus exposure and HLA in healthy donors. It was with 60 Vbeta and 13 Jbeta primers that the PCR ran. Clones were read by immunoSEQ multiplex PCR, and TCRdb kept only the in-frame ones, dropping some. Found here are hundreds of thousands of clones, roughly 89% of them singletons; the top ten hold around 1%. What was sequenced was PBMCs. The receptors were gathered from a woman aged 18-30 years in good health and CMV-seronegative.

The gene calls are TRBV7-8 and TRBJ2-5; D uncertain. Germline assignment: CDR1 SGHVS and CDR2 FQNEAQ. The CDR3 covers 14 residues. V lost 3 bases to trimming and J lost 1 base, with 9 bases between them. The CDR3 region has the DNA TGTGCCAGCAGCTTCCTGACATTCCAAGAGACCCAGTACTTC. It specifies CASSFLTFQETQYF.

This rearrangement joins TRBV5-4 to TRBJ2-4; TRBD2 aligns across 9 bases. With V trimmed by 0 bases and J by 8 bases, 12 bases remained unmatched. Germline V gene lookup returns CDR1 SGHNT and CDR2 YYREEE (reference sequence). This CDR3 has 17 amino acids. CDR3 protein: CASSLVTLAGVMDIQYF. The DNA of the CDR3 is TGTGCCAGCAGCTTGGTAACGTTAGCGGGGGTAATGGACATTCAGTACTTC.